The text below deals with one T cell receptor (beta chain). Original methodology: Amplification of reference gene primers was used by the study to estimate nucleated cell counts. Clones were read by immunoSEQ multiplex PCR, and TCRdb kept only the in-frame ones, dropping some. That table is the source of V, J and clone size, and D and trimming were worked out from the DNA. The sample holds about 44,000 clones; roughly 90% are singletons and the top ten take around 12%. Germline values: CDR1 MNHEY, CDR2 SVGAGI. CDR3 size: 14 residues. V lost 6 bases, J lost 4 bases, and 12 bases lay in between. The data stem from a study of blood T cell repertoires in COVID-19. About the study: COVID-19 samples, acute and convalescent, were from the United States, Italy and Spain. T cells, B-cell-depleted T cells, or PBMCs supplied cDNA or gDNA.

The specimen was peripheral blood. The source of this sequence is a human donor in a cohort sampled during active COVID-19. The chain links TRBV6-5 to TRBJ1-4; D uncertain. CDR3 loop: CASRINRVNEKLFF. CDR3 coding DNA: TGTGCCAGCAGGATTAACAGAGTTAATGAAAAACTGTTTTTT.